This T cell receptor beta chain stems from a study of shared clonotypes between healthy human individuals. Broader study findings: Memory subsets generally showed smaller estimated richness than naive subsets did.

This clone was counted a single time. Its antigen is as yet unknown. Repertoires were generated with immunoSEQ multiplex PCR, while TCRdb's copy carries only in-frame clones and drops some. The data contain a few hundred thousand clones, 97% of them singletons. Sequenced sample: naive CD4+ T cells sorted from blood. The subset here: CD45RA+ positively selected. The origin of this receptor is a woman in her twenties or thirties in good health.

The CDR3 loop reads CASSLLGQNQETQYF. The CDR3, as DNA: TGTGCCAGCAGTTTATTAGGACAGAACCAAGAGACCCAGTACTTC. V usage is TRBV27 and J usage is TRBJ2-5, with a possible D match to TRBD1 (6 bases). The germline V gene has CDR1 MNHEY and CDR2 SMNVEV (reference sequence). The CDR3 contains 15 residues. V lost 1 base, J lost 0 bases, and 9 bases lay in between.